The clone carrying this T cell receptor (beta chain) was detected once. Its antigen is not identified. Multiplex PCR was performed with 32 V and 13 J primers, and it amplified TCR beta CDR3. TCRdb called the multiplex PCR reads again in MiXCR, with one record for every CDR3 protein. The sample yields roughly 3,000 distinct CDR3 sequences, 25% to 30% seen once. These data originate in a study of immune heterogeneity within non-small cell lung tumors. Turning to the study itself: Tumor histology was classified as squamous cell carcinoma in several cases, non-squamous carcinoma in over nine and not otherwise specified in 1.

Study results and limitations: Local T-cell clonality tracked local tumor mutational burden, showing a moderate yet significant relationship (R about 0.34). Comparison across individual patients showed largely distinct high-frequency T-cell receptor beta clonotypes. There were identical dominant CDR3 beta clonotypes recurring across tumor sites within a patient, together with site-unique high-frequency clones.

Bulk tumor genomic DNA (around 600 ng per sample) served as template. Biopsy collection occurred during surgery, with several far-apart biopsies per primary tumor. Enrolled individuals presented with untreated, newly diagnosed non-small cell lung cancer and received curative surgery. Trimming shortened V by 6 bases and J by 3 bases, and 11 bases separated the two germline ends. The germline V gene has CDR1 WNHNN and CDR2 SYGVQD (reference sequence). The CDR3 covers 13 residues. This clonotype originated in a female donor with non-small cell lung cancer. Source material: lung tumor tissue. The chain links TRBV10-1 to TRBJ1-2; tentative D call: TRBD1 (5 bases). This CDR3 reads CASSAEQDYGYTF. The CDR3 DNA follows: TGCGCCAGCAGCGCCGAACAGGACTATGGCTACACCTTC.